The 2 T cell receptor beta chains given below trace back to one sample, sequenced in a study of cytomegalovirus exposure and HLA in healthy donors. Amplification used 60 Vbeta primers and 13 Jbeta primers. Sequencing was performed with immunoSEQ multiplex PCR; in TCRdb, only in-frame clones are kept and a portion is missing. The sample lists around 150,000 clones, roughly three quarters seen once, with 5.1% in the top ten. The material sequenced was PBMCs. These TCRs come from a male donor in good health and CMV-seronegative.

V is TRBV6-5 and J is TRBJ2-7; 7 nucleotides line up with TRBD2. The CDR3 is 15 amino acids. CDR1 MNHEY and CDR2 SVGAGI come from the germline V gene. With V trimmed by 5 bases and J by 4 bases, 11 bases remained unmatched. The CDR3 loop reads CASSREGTEVYEQYF. In nucleotides, the CDR3 is TGTGCCAGCAGTAGGGAGGGGACGGAAGTTTACGAGCAGTACTTC.

This clone was detected only once. The chain recombines TRBV5-6 with TRBJ2-3; 7 bases are shared with TRBD1. The CDR3 extends over 15 amino acids. V lost 4 bases, J lost 4 bases, and 9 bases stayed unmatched. Looked up from germline, CDR1 is SGHDT and CDR2 is YYEEEE. The CDR3 protein is CASSDRTGRADTQYF. CDR3 nucleotides: TGTGCCAGCAGCGACAGGACAGGTCGGGCAGATACGCAGTATTTT.